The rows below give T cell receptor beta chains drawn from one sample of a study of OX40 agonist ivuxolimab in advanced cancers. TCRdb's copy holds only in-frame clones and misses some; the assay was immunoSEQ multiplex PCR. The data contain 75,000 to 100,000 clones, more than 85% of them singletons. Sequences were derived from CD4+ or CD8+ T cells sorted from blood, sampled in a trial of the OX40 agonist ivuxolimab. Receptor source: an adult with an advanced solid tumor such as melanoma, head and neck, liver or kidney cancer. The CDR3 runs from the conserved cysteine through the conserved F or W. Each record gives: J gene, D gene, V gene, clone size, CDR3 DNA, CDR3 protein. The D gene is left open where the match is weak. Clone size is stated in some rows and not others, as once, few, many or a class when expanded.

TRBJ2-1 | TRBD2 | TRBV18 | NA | TGTGCCAGCTCACCTCTCCCCGCCCCCGGACTAGCGGGGAATAATGAGCAGTTCTTC | CASSPLPAPGLAGNNEQFF
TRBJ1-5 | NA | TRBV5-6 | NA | TGTGCCAGCAGCTTGTACAGGAGCTATCAGCCCCAGCATTTT | CASSLYRSYQPQHF
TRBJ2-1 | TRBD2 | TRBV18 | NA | TGTGCCAGCTCAACGACTAGCGGGCCGTACAATGAGCAGTTCTTC | CASSTTSGPYNEQFF
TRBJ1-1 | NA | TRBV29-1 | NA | TGCAGCGTTGTCCAGGGCAACATGAACACTGAAGCTTTCTTT | CSVVQGNMNTEAFF
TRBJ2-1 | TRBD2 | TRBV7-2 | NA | TGTGCCAGCAGCCCGACTAGCGGGAGCTACAATGAGCAGTTCTTC | CASSPTSGSYNEQFF
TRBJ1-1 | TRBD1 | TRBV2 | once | TGTGCCAGCAGACGGGACAGGGGATCAACTGAAGCTTTCTTT | CASRRDRGSTEAFF
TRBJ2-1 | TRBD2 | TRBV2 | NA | TGTGCCAGCAGGAGGCGGGAGGGCTCCTACAATGAGCAGTTCTTC | CASRRREGSYNEQFF
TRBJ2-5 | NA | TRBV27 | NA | TGTGCCAGCAGTTTGGAATTCACCCGCCCCCAAGAGACCCAGTACTTC | CASSLEFTRPQETQYF
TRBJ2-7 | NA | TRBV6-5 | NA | TGTGCCAGCACTCGACGGGGGCCTCCCTACGAGCAGTACTTC | CASTRRGPPYEQYF
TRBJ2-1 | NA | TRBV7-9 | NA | TGTGCCAGCAGCTTAGGGAGGGAGGACAATGAGCAGTTCTTC | CASSLGREDNEQFF
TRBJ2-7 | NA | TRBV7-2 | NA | TGTGCCAGCAGCTTCGGGACACATTCCGAGCAGTACTTC | CASSFGTHSEQYF
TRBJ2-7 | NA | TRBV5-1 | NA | TGCGCCAGCAGCTTGGGGGTCTTGAACTACGAGCAGTACTTC | CASSLGVLNYEQYF
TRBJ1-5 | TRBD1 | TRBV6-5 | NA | TGTGCCAGCAGCAAGGACAGGGGTATGAGTCAGCCCCAGCATTTT | CASSKDRGMSQPQHF
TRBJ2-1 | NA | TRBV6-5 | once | TGTGCCAGCAGTTACTCGGCTCCTGTGCGCGAGCAGTTCTTC | CASSYSAPVREQFF
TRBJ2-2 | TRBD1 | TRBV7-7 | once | TGTGCCAGCGGAACGGGACAGGCGAACACCGGGGAGCTGTTTTTT | CASGTGQANTGELFF
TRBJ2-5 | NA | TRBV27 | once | TGTGCCAGCCAAAATTCGGCAGGGGCCGGGGAGACCCAGTACTTC | CASQNSAGAGETQYF
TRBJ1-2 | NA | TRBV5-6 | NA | TGTGCCAGCAGCTTGAATAGGGCCTTAGGTGGCTACACCTTC | CASSLNRALGGYTF
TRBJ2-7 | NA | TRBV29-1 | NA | TGCAGCGCCATAGCGGCAACTTCAACCTACGAGCAGTACTTC | CSAIAATSTYEQYF
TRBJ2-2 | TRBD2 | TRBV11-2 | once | TGTGCCAGCAGCATACTAGCGGGAGGGGTCGGGGAGCTGTTTTTT | CASSILAGGVGELFF
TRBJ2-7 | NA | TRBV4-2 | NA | TGTGCCAGCAGCCGGGAGAGCGGACCCACCTACGAGCAGTACTTC | CASSRESGPTYEQYF
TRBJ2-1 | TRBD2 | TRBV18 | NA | TGTGCCAGCTCGTCGACCTTCGGGACTAGCGAACGCAATGAGCAGTTCTTC | CASSSTFGTSERNEQFF
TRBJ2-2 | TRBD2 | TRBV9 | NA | TGTGCCAGCAGCGTAGGGGTGGGGCGGGACTATGGTACCGGGGAGCTGTTTTTT | CASSVGVGRDYGTGELFF
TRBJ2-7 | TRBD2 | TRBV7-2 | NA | TGTGCCAGCAGCGTCGCTAGCGGGACCTACGAGCAGTACTTC | CASSVASGTYEQYF
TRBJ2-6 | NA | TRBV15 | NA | TGTGCCACCAGCAGAGGTAGCTCTGGGGCCAACGTCCTGACTTTC | CATSRGSSGANVLTF
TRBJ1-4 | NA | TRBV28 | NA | TGTGCCAGCCATGTGGGCTATAATGAAAAACTGTTTTTT | CASHVGYNEKLFF
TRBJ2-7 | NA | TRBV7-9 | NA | TGTGCCAGCAGCCAGGGGCCTACGGCGGGGGTTTACGAGCAGTACTTC | CASSQGPTAGVYEQYF
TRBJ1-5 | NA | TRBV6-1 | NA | TGTGCCAGCAGTGAAGCGCTTCAGTTGGCAGGACAGCCCCAGCATTTT | CASSEALQLAGQPQHF
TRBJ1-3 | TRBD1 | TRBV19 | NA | TGTGCCAGTAGTCGAACCGGGACAGCTCTTTCCTCTGGAAACACCATATATTTT | CASSRTGTALSSGNTIYF
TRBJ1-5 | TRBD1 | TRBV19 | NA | TGTGCCAGTAGTACACCGGGACAGGGGAGGCAGCCCCAGCATTTT | CASSTPGQGRQPQHF
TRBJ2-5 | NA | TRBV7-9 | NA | TGTGCCAGCAGCTTTCCGGGGACCCAGTACTTC | CASSFPGTQYF
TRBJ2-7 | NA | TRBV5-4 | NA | TGTGCCAGCAGCCTGGAGGTGGGGGAGCAGTACTTC | CASSLEVGEQYF
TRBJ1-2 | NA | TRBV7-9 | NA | TGTGCCAGCAGCTTAGAAGCAGGGGTTGGCTACACCTTC | CASSLEAGVGYTF
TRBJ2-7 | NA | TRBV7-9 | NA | TGTGCCAGCAGCCCTCTTCGCTACGAGCAGTACTTC | CASSPLRYEQYF
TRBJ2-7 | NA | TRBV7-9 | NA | TGTGCCAGCAGTTTTATGGGGGGATACGAGCAGTACTTC | CASSFMGGYEQYF
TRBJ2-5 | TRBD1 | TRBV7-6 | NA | TGTGCCAGCAGCCCAGGGGGCCTGTACCAAGAGACCCAGTACTTC | CASSPGGLYQETQYF
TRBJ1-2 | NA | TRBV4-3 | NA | TGCGCCAGCAGCCAATCCCCACACTATGGCTACACCTTC | CASSQSPHYGYTF
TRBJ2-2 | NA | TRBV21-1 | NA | TGTGCCAGCAGCAACTGGACTAGCGGGAGTCGGTGTACCGGGGAGCTGTTTTTT | CASSNWTSGSRCTGELFF